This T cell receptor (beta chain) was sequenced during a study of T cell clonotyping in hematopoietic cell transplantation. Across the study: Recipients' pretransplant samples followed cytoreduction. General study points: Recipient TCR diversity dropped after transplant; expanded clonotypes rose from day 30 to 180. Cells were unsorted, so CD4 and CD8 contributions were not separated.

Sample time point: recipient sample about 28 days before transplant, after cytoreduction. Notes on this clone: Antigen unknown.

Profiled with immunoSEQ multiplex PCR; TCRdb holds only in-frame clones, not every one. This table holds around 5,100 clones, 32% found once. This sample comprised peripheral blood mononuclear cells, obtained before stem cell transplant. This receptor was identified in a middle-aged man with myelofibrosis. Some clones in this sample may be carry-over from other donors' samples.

The DNA for the CDR3 is TGCAGCGTCCCGTCCAGCTCCTACGAGCAGTACTTC. Protein sequence: CSVPSSSYEQYF. This chain connects TRBV29-1 to TRBJ2-7; no definite D call. V lost 6 bases to trimming and J lost 0 bases, with 9 bases between them. CDR1 SQVTM and CDR2 ANQGSEA come from the germline V gene. CDR3 length: 12 residues.